The rows below give T cell receptor beta chains drawn from one sample of a study of beta chain features in type 1 diabetes. The method was immunoSEQ multiplex PCR; TCRdb's version includes in-frame clones alone and lacks a portion of them. The table records 160,000 or so clones, 7% to 10% of them present only once. Material: central memory CD4+ T cells from blood. The receptors stem from a young woman in good health. Each CDR3 is given with its conserved first and last residue.

V: TRBV6-1
J: TRBJ1-5
CDR3: CASSEIGTGNQPQHF

V: TRBV5-1
J: TRBJ2-1
CDR3: CASSSYPGLAGEQFF

V: TRBV5-1
J: TRBJ2-2
CDR3: CASSPILSGTGELFF

V: TRBV2
J: TRBJ2-6
CDR3: CASEGGLAGATSSGANVLTF

V: TRBV15
J: TRBJ2-2
CDR3: CATSRVRNTGELFF

V: TRBV7-9
J: TRBJ2-7
CDR3: CASSLAGRYEQYF

V: TRBV11-2
J: TRBJ1-5
CDR3: CASSAGQGNFQPQHF

V: TRBV27
J: TRBJ1-1
CDR3: CASSFGKGGTEAFF

V: TRBV4-1
J: TRBJ2-1
CDR3: CASSQVDIVAYNEQFF

V: TRBV11-2
J: TRBJ2-7
CDR3: CASSQTAGGTYEQYF

V: TRBV28
J: TRBJ1-6
CDR3: CASTQNNSPLHF

V: TRBV5-1
J: TRBJ2-1
CDR3: CASSLGQGTNEQFF

V: TRBV5-1
J: TRBJ1-2
CDR3: CASSSGQYGYTF

V: TRBV5-4
J: TRBJ2-2
CDR3: CASSLGQRGGPNTGELFF

V: TRBV15
J: TRBJ1-1
CDR3: CATSRQTGAGEAFF

V: TRBV4-2
J: TRBJ2-4
CDR3: CASSTLAGTTKNIQYF

V: TRBV7-2
J: TRBJ2-5
CDR3: CASTADIQETQYF

V: TRBV18
J: TRBJ1-1
CDR3: CASSPLGARGGTEAFF

V: TRBV5-1
J: TRBJ1-1
CDR3: CASSLQENTEAFF

V: TRBV2
J: TRBJ1-1
CDR3: CASSYTTSTEAFF

V: TRBV4-2
J: TRBJ1-1
CDR3: CASSQSYRQAKNTEAFF

V: TRBV6-5
J: TRBJ2-2
CDR3: CASSYTGQYTGELFF

V: TRBV30
J: TRBJ2-7
CDR3: CAWILNGGRAEQYF

V: TRBV7-3
J: TRBJ2-1
CDR3: CASSLYGSGDINEQFF

V: TRBV4-2
J: TRBJ1-4
CDR3: CASSLGTGNEKLFF

V: TRBV7-2
J: TRBJ2-3
CDR3: CASSLRGLGTDTQYF

V: TRBV6-6
J: TRBJ2-7
CDR3: CASSPGTLYEQYF

V: TRBV9
J: TRBJ1-6
CDR3: CASSVTGLPPLHF

V: TRBV5-4
J: TRBJ1-2
CDR3: CASSPLGVDYGYTF

V: TRBV15
J: TRBJ1-5
CDR3: CATSRVQTGSNQPQHF

V: TRBV6-5
J: TRBJ1-5
CDR3: CASKNRDSNQPQHF

V: TRBV5-4
J: TRBJ1-6
CDR3: CASSLVLRGSPLHF

V: TRBV30
J: TRBJ2-3
CDR3: CAWASGVSTDTQYF

V: TRBV27
J: TRBJ1-2
CDR3: CASSPRGGAGANYGYTF

V: TRBV6-5
J: TRBJ1-1
CDR3: CASSYSIRDTEAFF

V: TRBV9
J: TRBJ2-5
CDR3: CASSVGASGGARIYQETQYF

V: TRBV7-8
J: TRBJ1-2
CDR3: CASSQLWGQDGYTF

V: TRBV4-1
J: TRBJ2-1
CDR3: CASSQGPGAGNYNEQFF

V: TRBV7-2
J: TRBJ1-1
CDR3: CASSTGQGIGSPTEAFF

V: TRBV27
J: TRBJ2-7
CDR3: CASSFELIYEQYF

V: TRBV2
J: TRBJ2-7
CDR3: CASSYAYEQYF

V: TRBV14
J: TRBJ2-4
CDR3: CASSLAGVWGIQYF

V: TRBV5-1
J: TRBJ2-1
CDR3: CASTEGVSSYNEQFF

V: TRBV7-2
J: TRBJ2-4
CDR3: CASSIQGVGPKNIQYF

V: TRBV20-1
J: TRBJ1-2
CDR3: CSARDRYGYTF

V: TRBV6-6
J: TRBJ2-3
CDR3: CASIGEADTQYF

V: TRBV7-9
J: TRBJ1-1
CDR3: CASSSPVNTEAFF

V: TRBV5-1
J: TRBJ2-5
CDR3: CASSLTVEETQYF

V: TRBV19
J: TRBJ2-6
CDR3: CASSNRGSSSGANVLTF

V: TRBV19
J: TRBJ1-1
CDR3: CASSIRAGGTEAFF

V: TRBV5-1
J: TRBJ2-3
CDR3: CASSLEGRGGTDTQYF

V: TRBV18
J: TRBJ2-5
CDR3: CASSPGQRETQYF